Following are 14 T cell receptor beta chains from one sample sequenced in a study of blood T cell repertoires in COVID-19. Measured with immunoSEQ multiplex PCR; TCRdb has only the in-frame clones, and not every one. The data contain roughly 250,000 clones, more than 85% of them singletons. Sequences were obtained from peripheral blood. The receptor source for this set is a person aged 18 to 30 with COVID-19, enrolled during active disease.

The chain has TRBV2 and TRBJ2-5, with D perhaps TRBD2 (5 bases). CDR1 is SNHLY, CDR2 FYNNEI, per germline. The CDR3 is 15 amino acids. V was cut by 3 bases and J by 4 bases, with 15 bases left in between. The CDR3 sequence is CASSDGVGFRETQYF. In DNA form, the CDR3 reads TGTGCCAGCAGTGACGGGGTCGGATTTCGAGAGACCCAGTACTTC.

J is TRBJ2-3 and V is TRBV6-5; tentative D call: TRBD1 (5 bases). Trimming stripped 4 bases from V and 13 bases from J, with 12 bases between. The CDR3 length is 11 residues. The germline V gene has CDR1 MNHEY and CDR2 SVGAGI. CDR3 sequence reads: CASSFSGQKYF. For the CDR3, the DNA is TGTGCCAGCAGTTTCAGTGGACAAAAGTATTTT.

The chain links TRBV5-1 to TRBJ2-7, with 12 bases matching TRBD2. This CDR3 has 16 residues. The J segment lost 2 bases and the V segment lost 4 bases, leaving 7 bases of the junction unmatched. Per germline, CDR1 SGHRS and CDR2 YFSETQ. In DNA form, the CDR3 reads TGCGCCAGCAGCCCTGGGACTAGCGGGTACCCCTACGAGCAGTACTTC. This encodes CASSPGTSGYPYEQYF.

In the case of this clone: The sample carries other DNA sequences with the same CDR3. The rearrangement joins TRBV3-1 (or the pseudogene TRBV3-2) to TRBJ1-1; D not resolved. Germline V gene sequence: CDR1 LGHDT, CDR2 YNNKEL (reference sequence). Trimming removed 8 bases at V and 1 base at J, with 8 bases between. CDR3 length: 12 residues. The CDR3 sequence is CASSPGNTEAFF. CDR3 coding DNA: TGTGCCAGCTCTCCAGGGAACACTGAAGCTTTCTTT.

The chain links TRBV28 to TRBJ1-6; TRBD1 matches at 9 bases. Trimming took 4 bases from V and 5 from J; bases not matched to a gene: 3. Germline lookup yields CDR1 MDHEN and CDR2 SYDVKM. The CDR3 consists of 15 residues. This CDR3 reads CASSSGQGNNSPLHF. The CDR3 nucleotides read TGTGCCAGCAGTTCGGGACAGGGAAATAATTCACCCCTCCACTTT. Full variable domain (missing parts from reference TRBV28 and TRBJ1-6): DVKVTQSSRYLVKRTGEKVFLECVQDMDHENMFWYRQDPGLGLRLIYFSYDVKMKEKGDIPEGYSVSREKKERFSLILESASTNQTSMYLCASSSGQGNNSPLHFGNGTRLTVT.

The chain joins TRBV24-1 to TRBJ2-7; TRBD1 agrees at 8 bases. Germline loops: CDR1 KGHDR, CDR2 SFDVKD. Trimming at V came to 4 bases and at J to 6 bases, leaving 4 bases not matched to a gene. CDR3 length equals 13 residues. CDR3 residues: CATSDDTGGEQYF. The CDR3 bases are TGTGCCACCAGTGACGATACAGGGGGCGAGCAGTACTTC.

V is TRBV9 and J is TRBJ2-7; 11 nucleotides match TRBD2. Germline CDR1 is SGDLS and CDR2 is YYNGEE. J lost 2 bases, V lost 4 bases, and 5 bases had no gene match. The CDR3 sequence is 15 residues long. The CDR3 nucleotides read TGTGCCAGCAGCCCTAAGACTAGCGGGGCCTACGAGCAGTACTTC. Its protein is CASSPKTSGAYEQYF.

This CDR3 reads CASSVADGRGETQYF. For the CDR3, the DNA is TGTGCCAGCAGCGTAGCCGACGGGAGGGGGGAGACCCAGTACTTC. The gene calls are TRBV9 and TRBJ2-5; 8 bases align to TRBD2. Germline CDR1 is SGDLS and CDR2 is YYNGEE. The V and J ends lost 0 bases and 5 bases, in that order; junction bases with no gene match: 6. CDR3 length: 15 amino acids.

To note about this clone: Other DNA variants within this sample encode the same CDR3. V and J are TRBV12-3 or TRBV12-4 and TRBJ2-7; no clear D. The CDR3 loop spans 12 amino acids. Between the trimmed V and J ends, which lost 1 base and 2 bases, there was a span of 3 bases. The CDR3 coding sequence is TGTGCCAGCAGTTTAGGAGCCTACGAGCAGTACTTC. As protein: CASSLGAYEQYF.

The rearrangement joins TRBV5-1 to TRBJ2-3; TRBD2 might be the D (6 bases). This CDR3 is 16 amino acids long. In germline, CDR1 is SGHRS, CDR2 YFSETQ. The ends were cut back, 4 bases at V and 3 bases at J, with 18 bases in the middle. The CDR3 loop reads CASSLQGQRGTDTQYF. The CDR3 nucleotides read TGCGCCAGCAGCCTGCAAGGACAACGGGGGACAGATACGCAGTATTTT.

Turning to this clone: At one end the junction does not follow the germline gene, possibly because of a read error. The rearrangement links TRBV13 to TRBJ1-2, with D possibly being TRBD1 (6 bases). The CDR3 runs 13 residues. From germline, CDR1 is PRHDT and CDR2 FYEKMQ (reference sequence). The CDR3: CASSFQGNFGYTF. CDR3 DNA sequence: TGTGCCAGCAGCTTTCAGGGGAACTTTGGCTACACCTTC. The whole variable domain, filled in from reference TRBV13 and TRBJ1-2, reads AAGVIQSPRHLIKEKRETATLKCYPIPRHDTVYWYQQGPGQDPQFLISFYEKMQSDKGSIPDRFSAQQFSDYHSELNMSSLELGDSALYFCASSFQGNFGYTFGSGTRLTVV.

This clone has a single count. The sample has other DNA sequences that encode this CDR3 too. This rearrangement joins TRBV4-2 to TRBJ2-3; D uncertain. Germline V gene lookup returns CDR1 LGHNA and CDR2 YNFKEQ. The V end was cut by 0 bases, the J end by 2 bases, with 6 bases between. The CDR3 length is 14 residues. The CDR3 loop is CASSQDRFTDTQYF. CDR3 nucleotide sequence: TGTGCCAGCAGCCAAGATCGGTTCACAGATACGCAGTATTTT.

This sequence joins TRBV5-5 and TRBJ1-2; 7 bases fit TRBD1. The germline CDR1 and CDR2 sequences are SGHKS and YYEKEE (reference sequence). CDR3 length equals 13 residues. V lost 3 bases and J lost 2; bases outside the gene matches: 1. The CDR3 region is CASSSTGNYGYTF. DNA for the CDR3: TGTGCCAGCAGCTCGACAGGGAACTATGGCTACACCTTC.

The rearrangement uses TRBV9 and TRBJ2-3, with D tentatively TRBD2 (7 bases). The CDR3 spans 16 residues. Germline V gene sequence: CDR1 SGDLS, CDR2 YYNGEE. Trimming removed 0 bases at V and 3 bases at J, with 14 bases between. This chain's CDR3 is CASSVAGAGETDTQYF. As DNA, the CDR3 is TGTGCCAGCAGCGTAGCGGGGGCGGGAGAAACAGATACGCAGTATTTT.